This entry lists 22 T cell receptor beta chains sequenced from one sample in a study of blood T cell repertoires in COVID-19. Some clones are missing from TCRdb's copy, which holds only in-frame ones; the method was immunoSEQ multiplex PCR. The table has about 59,000 clones, roughly 87% seen once. The sequencing sample was made of peripheral blood. All receptors come from a man aged 80 or over in a cohort sampled during active COVID-19.

This clone occurred once. This sequence joins TRBV14 and TRBJ1-1; D might be TRBD1 (6 bases). The CDR3 contains 13 residues. In germline, CDR1 is SGHDN, CDR2 FVKESK. The V gene lost 0 bases and the J gene lost 5 bases, with 7 bases spanning the gap. CDR3 sequence (DNA): TGTGCCAGCAGCCAAGACAGGGGTACTGAAGCTTTCTTT. Translated: CASSQDRGTEAFF.

V gene TRBV11-2 combines with J gene TRBJ1-2, with D maybe TRBD1 (5 bases). The CDR3 totals 13 residues. Germline V gene sequence: CDR1 SGHAT, CDR2 FQNNGV. Trimming shortened V by 2 bases and J by 5 bases, and 9 bases separated the two germline ends. In DNA form, the CDR3 reads TGTGCCAGCAGCTTACAGGGCTGGTATGGCTACACCTTC. Protein product: CASSLQGWYGYTF.

This clone was seen more than once but under ten times. The V call is TRBV3-1 (or the pseudogene TRBV3-2), the J call TRBJ2-7, with D tentatively TRBD1 (5 bases). CDR1 is LGHDT and CDR2 is YNNKEL in the germline V gene (reference sequence). The CDR3 loop spans 15 amino acids. V was clipped by 3 bases and J by 2 bases, with 14 bases between them. The CDR3 is CASSQQGATPYEQYF. The CDR3 DNA follows: TGTGCCAGCAGCCAGCAGGGCGCAACCCCCTACGAGCAGTACTTC.

This clone came up once. The chain carries TRBV7-3 and TRBJ2-5, with 8 bases identical to TRBD2. The germline V gene encodes CDR1 SGHTA and CDR2 FQGTGA. V was clipped by 3 bases and J by 2 bases; unmatched bases: 2. The CDR3 consists of 14 residues. The CDR3 protein is CASSLERGQETQYF. Written as DNA, the CDR3 is TGTGCCAGCAGCTTGGAGCGGGGGCAAGAGACCCAGTACTTC.

The chain joins TRBV27 to TRBJ1-2; 8 bases map to TRBD1. J gave up 4 bases and V 5 bases, and 9 bases lay outside the gene matches. The CDR3 runs 15 residues. The germline CDR1 and CDR2 sequences are MNHEY and SMNVEV (reference sequence). The chain's CDR3 is CASSIRAGGGYGYTF. The CDR3 DNA is TGTGCCAGCAGTATACGGGCAGGGGGCGGCTATGGCTACACCTTC.

The rearrangement joins TRBV11-2 to TRBJ1-1, with D maybe TRBD1 (6 bases). Trimming pared 2 bases from V and 5 bases from J, leaving 24 bases between. The CDR3 is 18 residues long. Per the germline V gene, CDR1 is SGHAT and CDR2 is FQNNGV. The CDR3 region has the DNA TGTGCCAGCAGCTTATTTTGGAAACAGGGTCCAGGATGGACTGAAGCTTTCTTT. Its translation is CASSLFWKQGPGWTEAFF.

The chain carries TRBV4-2 and TRBJ1-3; 10 bases align to TRBD1. Losses at the gene ends were 1 base for V and 3 bases for J; bases not matched to a gene: 6. Per germline, CDR1 LGHNA and CDR2 YNFKEQ. The CDR3 contains 17 residues. In DNA form, the CDR3 reads TGTGCCAGCAGCCAAGGCCGGACAGGGGGTTATGGAAACACCATATATTTT. Its translation is CASSQGRTGGYGNTIYF.

V gene TRBV18 combines with J gene TRBJ1-4; D is unresolved. This CDR3 region has 16 residues. V was cut by 0 bases and J by 0 bases, with 8 bases left in between. Germline V lookup: CDR1 KGHSH, CDR2 LQKENI. The CDR3 here is CASSPPRVSTNEKLFF. CDR3 DNA: TGTGCCAGCTCACCACCGAGAGTCTCAACTAATGAAAAACTGTTTTTT.

The chain combines TRBV6-1 with TRBJ2-7; TRBD2 matches 9 bases. Germline V gene data show CDR1 as MNHNS and CDR2 as SASEGT. The CDR3 sequence is 16 residues long. V dropped 1 base and J dropped 6; count of bases not matched to a gene: 10. The CDR3 DNA follows: TGTGCCAGCAGTGAAGTAGCCGGCGGGAGGGCCTCCGAGCAGTACTTC. It encodes CASSEVAGGRASEQYF.

The gene calls are TRBV28 and TRBJ2-7; possible D gene TRBD1, 5 bases. CDR3 length: 15 amino acids. The V end was cut by 7 bases, the J end by 5 bases, with 21 bases between. Germline V gene data show CDR1 as MDHEN and CDR2 as SYDVKM. Here the CDR3 DNA reads TGTGCCAGCACCCGCCTTCAGGGTGGACCCGACGAGCAGTACTTC. Translated: CASTRLQGGPDEQYF.

J is TRBJ2-7 and V is TRBV27; 12 bases line up with TRBD1. Germline values: CDR1 MNHEY, CDR2 SMNVEV (reference sequence). After removal of 5 bases from V and 2 bases from J, the junction contained 13 bases not matched to a gene. This CDR3 has 18 amino acids. The CDR3 sequence: CASSLRGQGALAAYEQYF. Here the CDR3 DNA reads TGTGCCAGCAGTCTACGGGGACAGGGGGCCCTCGCGGCCTACGAGCAGTACTTC.

This chain joins TRBV11-2 and TRBJ2-1; 12 nucleotides align to TRBD2. Germline V gene data show CDR1 as SGHAT and CDR2 as FQNNGV. This CDR3 has 18 amino acids. V lost 1 base, J lost 7 bases, and 11 bases stayed unmatched. CDR3 DNA sequence: TGTGCCAGCAGCTTAGTGGCTGCGCTAGCGGGAGGGGGTAATGAGCAGTTCTTC. Residues: CASSLVAALAGGGNEQFF.

The chain employs TRBV19 and TRBJ1-2; TRBD1 matches 8 bases. Germline V CDR1 and CDR2: LNHDA, SQIVND (reference sequence). CDR3 size: 14 residues. J lost 6 bases, V lost 3 bases, and 6 bases had no gene match. Here the CDR3 DNA reads TGTGCCAGTAGTATCCCAGGGGGCAAGAATGGCTACACCTTC. Amino acids: CASSIPGGKNGYTF.

J is TRBJ1-4 and V is TRBV4-1; no definite D call. CDR1 is MGHRA and CDR2 is YSYEKL in the germline V gene. Between the trimmed V and J ends, which lost 0 bases and 0 bases, there was a span of 17 bases. This CDR3 has 19 residues. CDR3 coding DNA: TGCGCCAGCAGCCAAGATCTAGGCAGCCATACTGCAACTAATGAAAAACTGTTTTTT. It specifies CASSQDLGSHTATNEKLFF.

Regarding this clone: Other DNA sequences from this sample encode an identical CDR3 as well. The chain has TRBV5-1 and TRBJ2-3, with 9 bases identical to TRBD2. The V gene end was trimmed by 5 bases and the J gene end by 6 bases; junction bases not matched to a gene: 7. This CDR3 is built from 14 residues. Germline V gives CDR1 SGHRS, CDR2 YFSETQ. The CDR3 DNA follows: TGCGCCAGCAGGATAGCGGGGGTTCGGGATACGCAGTATTTT. It is translated as CASRIAGVRDTQYF.

The chain joins TRBV29-1 to TRBJ1-2; D may be TRBD1 (5 bases). CDR1 and CDR2 (germline): SQVTM, ANQGSEA. The V end was cut by 1 base, the J end by 3 bases, with 15 bases between. The CDR3 spans 15 residues. This CDR3 reads CSVEAGQGTHYGYTF. CDR3 coding DNA: TGCAGCGTTGAAGCTGGGCAGGGTACCCACTATGGCTACACCTTC. Together with reference TRBV29-1 and TRBJ1-2, the CDR3 gives the full variable domain: SAVISQKPSRDICQRGTSLTIQCQVDSQVTMMFWYRQQPGQSLTLIATANQGSEATYESGFVIDKFPISRPNLTFSTLTVSNMSPEDSSIYLCSVEAGQGTHYGYTFGSGTRLTVV.

V gene TRBV11-2 combines with J gene TRBJ2-7, with D unresolved. Germline-derived CDR1 and CDR2 are SGHAT and FQNNGV. CDR3 length equals 14 residues. Trimming took off 2 bases at V and 5 bases at J, with 13 bases between the two ends. The CDR3 loop reads CASSLSRVTHEQYF. The CDR3 nucleotides read TGTGCCAGCAGCTTAAGCCGGGTTACCCACGAGCAGTACTTC.

CDR3 region: CASSQVYGRSGSYNSPLHF. CDR3 DNA sequence: TGTGCCAGCAGCCAAGTGTACGGGAGGTCCGGCTCCTATAATTCACCCCTCCACTTT. The chain has TRBV4-2 and TRBJ1-6, with D unclear. V lost 1 base, J lost 0 bases, and 16 bases lay in between. The CDR3 sequence is 19 residues long. In germline, CDR1 is LGHNA, CDR2 YNFKEQ.

The chain uses TRBV20-1 and TRBJ2-5; D gene unclear. The germline V and J ends were trimmed by 7 bases and 2 bases, with 5 bases remaining between them. The CDR3 runs to 10 residues. CDR1 and CDR2 from the germline V gene are DFQATT and SNEGSKA (reference sequence). CDR3 sequence reads: CSGLQETQYF. The CDR3 DNA follows: TGCAGTGGGCTGCAAGAGACCCAGTACTTC.

The genes are TRBV5-6 and TRBJ1-5, with D possibly TRBD1 on 5 matching bases. The germline gives CDR1 SGHDT, CDR2 YYEEEE. The length of the CDR3 is 14 residues. V lost 0 bases and J 6 bases, leaving 10 bases between the germline ends. The CDR3 nucleotides are TGTGCCAGCAGCTTGGCAGGGCGGGGTCAGCCCCAGCATTTT. Protein: CASSLAGRGQPQHF.

V gene TRBV7-2 combines with J gene TRBJ1-2; TRBD1 agrees at 7 bases. The CDR3 contains 15 residues. V shed 5 bases and J 2 bases; nucleotides not matched to a gene: 8. Per germline, CDR1 SGHTA and CDR2 FQGNSA. This CDR3 reads CASSPGTELNYGYTF. CDR3 DNA sequence: TGTGCCAGCAGCCCGGGGACAGAGTTAAACTATGGCTACACCTTC.

This chain links TRBV7-9 with TRBJ1-2, with D possibly TRBD1 on 5 matching bases. Trimming shortened V by 1 base and J by 2 bases, and 11 bases separated the two germline ends. CDR1 SEHNR and CDR2 FQNEAQ come from the germline V gene (reference sequence). The CDR3 spans 15 residues. CDR3 sequence (DNA): TGTGCCAGCAGCTTAGAGGCGGGGCGAAACTATGGCTACACCTTC. It encodes CASSLEAGRNYGYTF.